What follows are 28 T cell receptor beta chains derived from one specimen sequenced in a study of CXCR3-negative and CXCR3-positive naive CD8 T cells. General study results and limits: CXCR3-negative naive cells had less hydrophobic TRB CDR3s than did CXCR3-positive naive cells.

These receptors' antigens are unknown. Carrying UMI labels, the TRB cDNA libraries were prepared through 5' RACE. TCRdb reworked the 5' RACE reads into one entry per CDR3 protein, no DNA. This sample's table reports about 150,000 distinct CDR3 sequences. Material: naive CXCR3+ CD8+ T cells from blood. Subset indicated: CD45RO-CCR7+CD27+CD95- naive CD8+ T cells expressing CXCR3 (TNR3+). These receptors all come from a human donor in good health. Some clones in this sample may be carry-over from other donors' samples.

The chain employs TRBV28 and TRBJ2-3. CDR1 and CDR2 (germline): MDHEN, SYDVKM. The length of the CDR3 is 14 residues. The CDR3: CASSPSWDTDTQYF.

The V and J genes are TRBV13 and TRBJ2-1; TCRdb designates TRBD2, a call that cannot be tested without DNA. The CDR3 is made up of 15 amino acids. Germline V gene data show CDR1 as PRHDT and CDR2 as FYEKMQ (reference sequence). CDR3 in amino acids: CASTSRRVAYNEQFF.

The chain joins TRBV28 to TRBJ2-1; there is no DNA to check the TCRdb D call of TRBD1. CDR3 length equals 15 residues. CDR1 and CDR2 (germline): MDHEN, SYDVKM. CDR3 region: CASSFGDRELIEQFF.

V and J are TRBV10-3 and TRBJ1-1. Germline V CDR1 and CDR2: ENHRY, SYGVKD. The CDR3 spans 14 residues. The CDR3 sequence is CATWTGPRYTEAFF.

J is TRBJ2-3 and V is TRBV29-1. The CDR3 consists of 15 residues. Germline V gene data show CDR1 as SQVTM and CDR2 as ANQGSEA. CDR3 residues: CSVEDRGSVGDTQYF.

This chain uses TRBV20-1 with TRBJ1-1; TCRdb's D call, TRBD1, is unchecked because there is no DNA. CDR1 is DFQATT, CDR2 SNEGSKA, per germline (reference sequence). The CDR3 has 13 amino acids. CDR3 sequence reads: CSALQGMNTEAFF.

J is TRBJ1-1 and V is TRBV9; the TRBD1 assignment by TCRdb is unverifiable without DNA. Looked up from germline, CDR1 is SGDLS and CDR2 is YYNGEE. This CDR3 contains 15 residues. CDR3 in amino acids: CASSRTGGLNTEAFF.

V is TRBV7-8 and J is TRBJ2-1; without DNA, the TCRdb call of TRBD2 cannot be checked. This CDR3 is 16 amino acids long. Germline-derived CDR1 and CDR2 are SGHVS and FQNEAQ. CDR3: CASSLASGGAINEQFF.

V gene TRBV10-2 combines with J gene TRBJ2-1; TCRdb returns TRBD1, unconfirmable since there is no DNA. From germline, CDR1 is WSHSY and CDR2 SAAADI. The CDR3 contains 15 residues. The CDR3 protein is CASSEAQGTYNEQFF.

The J gene is TRBJ2-5, the V gene TRBV7-8; TCRdb's D call of TRBD1 is untestable without DNA. Germline CDR1 SGHVS, CDR2 FQNEAQ. The CDR3 sequence is 15 residues long. CDR3 sequence: CASSLEAAGLETQYF.

V is TRBV28 and J is TRBJ1-1; TCRdb gives TRBD1 as the D gene, but with no DNA this cannot be confirmed. Germline loops: CDR1 MDHEN, CDR2 SYDVKM. The CDR3 sequence is 16 residues long. The CDR3 sequence is CASSSLTGARNTEAFF.

The chain carries TRBV28 and TRBJ2-4; with no DNA, the TCRdb D assignment of TRBD1 cannot be verified. CDR1 and CDR2 (germline): MDHEN, SYDVKM. CDR3 size: 16 residues. CDR3 loop: CASTRAVTRDENIQYF.

The chain couples TRBV5-5 to TRBJ1-2. This CDR3 has 13 amino acids. Germline CDR1 and CDR2: SGHKS and YYEKEE (reference sequence). The CDR3 sequence is CASSLGYDYGYTF.

The chain uses TRBV6-4 and TRBJ2-2; TCRdb outputs TRBD1, but without DNA this stays unchecked. Germline V gives CDR1 MRHNA, CDR2 SNTAGT. The CDR3 spans 14 residues. CDR3 in amino acids: CASSLAPGTGELFF.

This rearrangement joins TRBV5-1 to TRBJ2-5; TCRdb returns TRBD1, unconfirmable since there is no DNA. Germline V gene data show CDR1 as SGHRS and CDR2 as YFSETQ. The CDR3 has 12 amino acids. CDR3 amino acids: CASSQGRETQYF.

This chain links TRBV28 with TRBJ2-7; the D call from TCRdb, TRBD2, cannot be confirmed without DNA. Germline assignment: CDR1 MDHEN and CDR2 SYDVKM. This CDR3 contains 12 residues. Here the CDR3 reads CASSTREYEQYF. Full variable domain (rest looked up from reference TRBV28 and TRBJ2-7): DVKVTQSSRYLVKRTGEKVFLECVQDMDHENMFWYRQDPGLGLRLIYFSYDVKMKEKGDIPEGYSVSREKKERFSLILESASTNQTSMYLCASSTREYEQYFGPGTRLTVT.

The chain is built from TRBV23-1 and TRBJ2-5. TRBV23-1 is labeled an ORF, and its function is uncertain. The CDR3 length is 13 residues. The CDR3 is CASSPITGETQYF.

The CDR3 reads CSAVEGTGVSYEQYF. The chain is built from TRBV20-1 and TRBJ2-7; with no DNA, the TCRdb D assignment of TRBD1 cannot be verified. CDR3 size: 15 residues. Germline V gene lookup returns CDR1 DFQATT and CDR2 SNEGSKA (reference sequence).

The chain combines TRBV2 with TRBJ2-5. CDR3 length: 14 amino acids. CDR1 and CDR2 (germline): SNHLY, FYNNEI. The CDR3 loop reads CASTEWRSGETQYF.

The V call is TRBV7-9, the J call TRBJ2-1; TCRdb's assignment of TRBD1 cannot be checked, as there is no DNA. This CDR3 spans 14 amino acids. Germline V gives CDR1 SEHNR, CDR2 FQNEAQ (reference sequence). CDR3 amino acids: CASSFLQGSNEQFF.

The chain joins TRBV6-2 or TRBV6-3 to TRBJ2-7; TCRdb gives TRBD1 as the D gene, but with no DNA this cannot be confirmed. CDR3 size: 15 residues. The germline CDR1 and CDR2 sequences are MNHEY and SVGEGT. CDR3 loop: CASNAPGTGAYEQYF.

This sequence joins TRBV27 and TRBJ2-3; TCRdb lists TRBD1, though no DNA is available to test this call. CDR3 size: 16 residues. Germline lookup yields CDR1 MNHEY and CDR2 SMNVEV (reference sequence). CDR3: CASTAGWVGGANTQYF.

CDR3 sequence reads: CASSYSIGLETQYF. The rearrangement links TRBV6-6 to TRBJ2-5. CDR1 and CDR2 from the germline V gene are MNHNY and SVGAGI (reference sequence). This CDR3 spans 14 amino acids.

The CDR3 is CASSFAGVNPEAFF. The chain joins TRBV5-1 to TRBJ1-1; there is no DNA to check the TCRdb D call of TRBD1. The length of the CDR3 is 14 residues. Germline V CDR1 and CDR2: SGHRS, YFSETQ.

This rearrangement joins TRBV7-9 to TRBJ2-3; no DNA is available, so the TRBD1 call from TCRdb remains unchecked. Germline CDR1 is SEHNR and CDR2 is FQNEAQ (reference sequence). This CDR3 is built from 16 residues. The chain's CDR3 is CASRSLGQLGGDTQYF.

The chain couples TRBV19 to TRBJ1-1; the TCRdb call, TRBD1, lacks DNA for checking. Germline-derived CDR1 and CDR2 are LNHDA and SQIVND (reference sequence). There are 15 residues in the CDR3. The CDR3 is CASSPRRERSTEAFF.

The V and J genes are TRBV28 and TRBJ2-5; no DNA is available, so the TRBD2 call from TCRdb remains unchecked. The CDR3 is 16 residues long. CDR1 MDHEN and CDR2 SYDVKM come from the germline V gene. The CDR3 reads CASSPQRSGGSETQYF.

The chain has TRBV7-2 and TRBJ1-2; the D call of TRBD1 rests on TCRdb alone, since no DNA is present to check it. This CDR3 is 14 amino acids long. Germline-derived CDR1 and CDR2 are SGHTA and FQGNSA. CDR3 sequence: CASSPTTGNYGYTF.